These T cell receptor beta chains were read from a single sample in a study of Ad26.COV2.S vaccination and SARS-CoV-2 variants. Profiling relied on immunoSEQ multiplex PCR, and the TCRdb table lists in-frame clones only, not all of them. Counted here are hundreds of thousands of clones, around 89% occurring once; the ten biggest clones make up around 5%. The sequencing here drew on peripheral blood, taken in a trial of Ad26.COV2.S vaccine versus placebo. The source of these receptors is a person between 18 and 60 years old who received the Ad26.COV2.S COVID-19 vaccine or a placebo. The CDR3 runs from the conserved cysteine through the conserved F or W. Each record gives: D gene, clone size, V gene, J gene, CDR3 protein, CDR3 DNA. D genes are given only for firm matches. Size values are once, few and many counts, or a class for expanded clones, and some rows have none.

D: TRBD1
size: NA
V: TRBV19
J: TRBJ1-6
CDR3: CASSRYRGNSPLHF
DNA: TGTGCCAGTAGTAGATACAGGGGAAATTCACCCCTCCACTTT

D: TRBD1
size: once
V: TRBV9
J: TRBJ1-1
CDR3: CASSPGGQMNTEAFF
DNA: TGTGCCAGCAGCCCAGGGGGGCAGATGAACACTGAAGCTTTCTTT

D: NA
size: NA
V: TRBV5-1
J: TRBJ1-2
CDR3: CASSPGQGWYGYTF
DNA: TGCGCCAGCAGCCCCGGGCAGGGATGGTATGGCTACACCTTC

D: NA
size: NA
V: TRBV11-2
J: TRBJ1-1
CDR3: CASSLDAEAFF
DNA: TGTGCCAGCAGCTTAGACGCTGAAGCTTTCTTT

D: NA
size: NA
V: TRBV27
J: TRBJ2-1
CDR3: CASSRSSYNEQFF
DNA: TGTGCCAGCAGTCGTAGCTCCTACAATGAGCAGTTCTTC

D: TRBD1
size: NA
V: TRBV3-1/TRBV3-2
J: TRBJ2-7
CDR3: CASSPQQEGQGSYEQYF
DNA: TGTGCCAGCAGCCCCCAGCAGGAGGGACAGGGGTCCTACGAGCAGTACTTC

D: TRBD2
size: NA
V: TRBV19
J: TRBJ2-3
CDR3: CASSIGLAGPDTQYF
DNA: TGTGCCAGTAGTATTGGACTAGCGGGACCAGATACGCAGTATTTT

D: TRBD2
size: NA
V: TRBV7-2
J: TRBJ2-3
CDR3: CASSLSSGGRDTQYF
DNA: TGTGCCAGCAGCTTATCTAGCGGGGGGCGGGATACGCAGTATTTT

D: NA
size: NA
V: TRBV27
J: TRBJ1-1
CDR3: CASRTDTEAFF
DNA: TGTGCCAGCAGGACAGACACTGAAGCTTTCTTT

D: NA
size: NA
V: TRBV12-3/TRBV12-4
J: TRBJ2-1
CDR3: CASNAGGNEQFF
DNA: TGTGCCAGCAATGCTGGGGGGAATGAGCAGTTCTTC

D: TRBD2
size: once
V: TRBV6-5
J: TRBJ2-5
CDR3: CASRLAGEETQYF
DNA: TGTGCCAGTCGACTAGCGGGAGAAGAGACCCAGTACTTC

D: TRBD1
size: NA
V: TRBV2
J: TRBJ1-5
CDR3: CASSDRTGGYQPQHF
DNA: TGTGCCAGCAGTGATAGGACAGGGGGTTATCAGCCCCAGCATTTT

D: NA
size: NA
V: TRBV19
J: TRBJ1-1
CDR3: CASSIAFTGYTEAFF
DNA: TGTGCCAGTAGTATAGCTTTCACAGGGTACACTGAAGCTTTCTTT

D: TRBD1
size: NA
V: TRBV28
J: TRBJ2-7
CDR3: CASSSSRDRGYEQYF
DNA: TGTGCCAGCAGTTCGTCCCGGGACAGGGGCTACGAGCAGTACTTC

D: TRBD1
size: NA
V: TRBV4-3
J: TRBJ2-5
CDR3: CASSQDGGTDQETQYF
DNA: TGCGCCAGCAGCCAAGACGGTGGGACAGACCAAGAGACCCAGTACTTC

D: NA
size: once
V: TRBV13
J: TRBJ2-2
CDR3: CASSLGWALGTGELFF
DNA: TGTGCCAGCAGCTTAGGCTGGGCTCTGGGCACCGGGGAGCTGTTTTTT

D: NA
size: NA
V: TRBV6-5
J: TRBJ1-4
CDR3: CASSRRDRAREKLFF
DNA: TGTGCCAGCAGCAGGAGGGACCGGGCTAGGGAAAAACTGTTTTTT

D: TRBD2
size: NA
V: TRBV7-2
J: TRBJ2-3
CDR3: CASSDKRGSSTDTQYF
DNA: TGTGCCAGCAGCGATAAGCGGGGGTCTAGCACAGATACGCAGTATTTT

D: NA
size: NA
V: TRBV28
J: TRBJ1-5
CDR3: CASSSQGQGAQPQHF
DNA: TGTGCCAGCAGTTCCCAGGGGCAGGGTGCTCAGCCCCAGCATTTT

D: NA
size: NA
V: TRBV27
J: TRBJ2-1
CDR3: CASSFYNEQFF
DNA: TGTGCCAGCAGTTTTTACAATGAGCAGTTCTTC

D: TRBD1
size: NA
V: TRBV6-4
J: TRBJ2-2
CDR3: CASSPGTADTGELFF
DNA: TGTGCCAGCAGTCCCGGGACAGCGGACACCGGGGAGCTGTTTTTT

D: TRBD1
size: NA
V: TRBV28
J: TRBJ1-2
CDR3: CASSFTGGDYGYTF
DNA: TGTGCCAGCAGTTTTACAGGGGGCGACTATGGCTACACCTTC

D: NA
size: NA
V: TRBV12-3/TRBV12-4
J: TRBJ1-5
CDR3: CASSFRGNQPQHF
DNA: TGTGCCAGCAGTTTTCGGGGAAATCAGCCCCAGCATTTT

D: NA
size: NA
V: TRBV9
J: TRBJ2-5
CDR3: CASSVSLGSQETQYF
DNA: TGTGCCAGCAGCGTAAGTCTGGGATCGCAAGAGACCCAGTACTTC

D: TRBD2
size: once
V: TRBV6-4
J: TRBJ2-1
CDR3: CASRRTSEAYNEQFF
DNA: TGTGCCAGCAGACGGACTAGCGAGGCCTACAATGAGCAGTTCTTC

D: NA
size: NA
V: TRBV2
J: TRBJ2-1
CDR3: CASMRGYNEQFF
DNA: TGTGCCAGCATGCGGGGCTACAATGAGCAGTTCTTC

D: NA
size: NA
V: TRBV20-1
J: TRBJ1-1
CDR3: CSALGNTEAFF
DNA: TGCAGTGCCCTCGGGAACACTGAAGCTTTCTTT

D: NA
size: NA
V: TRBV19
J: TRBJ2-1
CDR3: CASSNLGGVSYNEQFF
DNA: TGTGCCAGTAGCAACCTAGGGGGGGTCTCCTACAATGAGCAGTTCTTC

D: NA
size: NA
V: TRBV20-1
J: TRBJ1-5
CDR3: CSASHLSNQPQHF
DNA: TGCAGTGCCAGTCACCTCAGCAATCAGCCCCAGCATTTT

D: NA
size: NA
V: TRBV6-1
J: TRBJ1-6
CDR3: CASSEKEGGSPLHF
DNA: TGTGCCAGCAGTGAAAAAGAAGGAGGATCACCCCTCCACTTT

D: NA
size: NA
V: TRBV19
J: TRBJ2-5
CDR3: CASSIKGVQYF
DNA: TGTGCCAGTAGTATAAAGGGAGTCCAGTACTTC

D: NA
size: once
V: TRBV10-3
J: TRBJ2-3
CDR3: CAISESIRNTQYF
DNA: TGTGCCATCAGTGAGTCGATTCGGAATACGCAGTATTTT

D: NA
size: NA
V: TRBV7-3
J: TRBJ2-2
CDR3: CASSLNSANTGELFF
DNA: TGTGCCAGCAGCTTAAACTCAGCGAACACCGGGGAGCTGTTTTTT

D: NA
size: few
V: TRBV23-1
J: TRBJ1-2
CDR3: CASSRARLNYGYTF
DNA: TGCGCCAGCAGTCGGGCCAGACTTAACTATGGCTACACCTTC

D: NA
size: NA
V: TRBV20-1
J: TRBJ1-1
CDR3: CSASADSDTEAFF
DNA: TGCAGTGCTAGTGCAGACTCCGACACTGAAGCTTTCTTT